A selection of T cell receptor beta chains follows, all from one sample in a study of T cell responses to AZD1222 COVID-19 vaccine. Assay used: immunoSEQ multiplex PCR; TCRdb lists only in-frame clones, some missing. The sample yields 150,000 to 200,000 clones, about 92% seen once. The material sequenced was peripheral blood, taken on day 0 of AZD1222 vaccination. These receptors came from an adult in good health. CDR3s include the opening cysteine and the closing phenylalanine or tryptophan. The D gene is left open where the match is weak. Size is omitted from some rows. Given values are once, few, many or a class for expanded clones.

V gene,J gene,clone size,D gene,CDR3 DNA,CDR3 protein
TRBV29-1,TRBJ2-7,NA,NA,TGCAGCGTTGTAGGGGGGAGGCGGGACGAGCAGTACTTC,CSVVGGRRDEQYF
TRBV7-9,TRBJ1-3,NA,TRBD1,TGTGCCAGCAGCGTCCGGGACAGGGTTCCTGGAAACACCATATATTTT,CASSVRDRVPGNTIYF
TRBV5-8,TRBJ2-2,NA,NA,TGTGCCAGCAGCTTGGTGAACACCGGGGAGCTGTTTTTT,CASSLVNTGELFF
TRBV28,TRBJ1-4,NA,TRBD1,TGTGCCAGCAGCCCTGGGGGGACAGAAAATGAAAAACTGTTTTTT,CASSPGGTENEKLFF
TRBV29-1,TRBJ2-3,NA,TRBD2,TGCAGCGTTGGGGGGACTAGCTCCACAGATACGCAGTATTTT,CSVGGTSSTDTQYF
TRBV10-3,TRBJ2-1,NA,TRBD2,TGTGCCATCAGCCAGCAACTGCTAGCGGGGGCAAACAATGAGCAGTTCTTC,CAISQQLLAGANNEQFF
TRBV19,TRBJ1-2,once,NA,TGTGCCAGTACCACCGGGCCGGCCTCTGGCTACACCTTC,CASTTGPASGYTF
TRBV19,TRBJ2-7,NA,NA,TGTGCCAGTTCGGTAGCGTCCTCCTACGAGCAGTACTTC,CASSVASSYEQYF
TRBV11-2,TRBJ1-2,NA,TRBD1,TGTGCCAGCAGCTTCCGGGACAGCTATGGCTACACCTTC,CASSFRDSYGYTF
TRBV5-1,TRBJ1-1,NA,NA,TGCGCCAGCAGCTTGTCCATCAGGGGCTCGAGCACTGAAGCTTTCTTT,CASSLSIRGSSTEAFF
TRBV7-8,TRBJ2-7,NA,TRBD2,TGTGCCAGCAGCTTCCGGGGGGGGAACTACGAGCAGTACTTC,CASSFRGGNYEQYF
TRBV6-5,TRBJ1-4,NA,TRBD1,TGTGCCAGCAGTCGTAGACAGGGAGGTAATGAAAAACTGTTTTTT,CASSRRQGGNEKLFF
TRBV19,TRBJ1-1,NA,NA,TGTGCCAGTAGTATAGAGGGTGTCGGCAAAAAAGCTTTCTTT,CASSIEGVGKKAFF
TRBV7-7,TRBJ1-1,NA,TRBD1,TGTGCCAGCAGCCGACAGGGGGCAGGGACTGAAGCTTTCTTT,CASSRQGAGTEAFF
TRBV27,TRBJ1-2,NA,NA,TGTGCCAGCAGTTTACACGTTAACTATGGCTACACCTTC,CASSLHVNYGYTF
TRBV15,TRBJ1-1,NA,NA,TGTGCCACCAGCAGAGAGTTGAGGGCGCGGGGCGCCGAAGCTTTCTTT,CATSRELRARGAEAFF
TRBV18,TRBJ2-7,once,NA,TGTGCCAGCTCACCTTCAGACTTGATCAATTCCTACGAGCAGTACTTC,CASSPSDLINSYEQYF